The 23 T cell receptor beta chains given below trace back to one sample, sequenced in a study of identifying expanded T cells in peripheral blood. TCRdb's copy holds only in-frame clones and misses some; the assay was immunoSEQ multiplex PCR. The table shows 50,000 to 75,000 clones, with roughly 86% occurring only once. Sequenced material: blood. These receptors were collected from a person aged 18 to 70 in good health.

The chain employs TRBV21-1 and TRBJ2-7; no DNA check was done on the table's D call, TRBD2. TRBV21-1 is classified as a pseudogene. This CDR3 spans 15 amino acids. CDR3 in amino acids: CASSNSGLDLYEQYF. The CDR3, as DNA: TGTGCCAGCAGCAATTCGGGACTAGACCTCTACGAGCAGTACTTC.

Written as DNA, the CDR3 is TGTGCCAGCAGTCCCGCCCGACCCGGGGTGGGGGCTGGCTACACCTTC. It translates to CASSPARPGVGAGYTF. The chain recombines TRBV28 with TRBJ1-2, with D maybe TRBD1 (6 bases). Germline CDR1 is MDHEN and CDR2 is SYDVKM. The V and J ends lost 5 bases and 7 bases respectively, with 23 bases between them. The CDR3 length is 16 residues.

The CDR3: CASSLGTSSTYEQYF. CDR3 bases: TGCGCCAGCAGCTTGGGGACTAGCTCCACCTACGAGCAGTACTTC. J is TRBJ2-7 and V is TRBV5-1, with TRBD2 matching 8 bases. Trimming cost V 0 bases and J 2 bases; bases outside gene matches: 4. Germline lookup yields CDR1 SGHRS and CDR2 YFSETQ. The CDR3 spans 15 residues.

This chain joins TRBV25-1 and TRBJ1-4, with 8 bases matching TRBD1. J lost 8 bases, V lost 1 base, and 12 bases had no gene match. CDR3 length: 17 amino acids. The V gene's germline CDR1 is MGHDK and CDR2 SYGVNS. CDR3 bases: TGTGCCAGCAGTGAATCCTCCTCGACAGGGGTAAGGGAAAAACTGTTTTTT. It translates to CASSESSSTGVREKLFF.

This sequence joins TRBV30 and TRBJ2-3; a weak D match, TRBD2 (6 bases). V was clipped by 3 bases and J by 0 bases, with 10 bases between them. The CDR3 has 14 residues. Looked up from germline, CDR1 is GTSNPN and CDR2 is SVGIG (reference sequence). The CDR3 nucleotides are TGTGCCTGGAGACGCGGGACTAGCACAGATACGCAGTATTTT. It encodes CAWRRGTSTDTQYF.

This chain uses TRBV5-1 with TRBJ1-5; 7 bases align to TRBD1. Germline CDR1 and CDR2: SGHRS and YFSETQ. Trimming took 4 bases from V and 1 from J; bases not matched to a gene: 2. The CDR3 totals 14 residues. In nucleotides, the CDR3 is TGCGCCAGCAGCCCGGGACAGAGCAATCAGCCCCAGCATTTT. It codes for CASSPGQSNQPQHF.

The chain is built from TRBV29-1 and TRBJ1-4; weak D call: TRBD1 (5 bases). Trimming pared 3 bases from V and 8 bases from J, leaving 13 bases between. The CDR3 length is 13 residues. Germline V gene data show CDR1 as SQVTM and CDR2 as ANQGSEA. Here the CDR3 DNA reads TGCAGCGTTGATCGAGGGTGGGGGGAAAAACTGTTTTTT. Residues: CSVDRGWGEKLFF.

V usage is TRBV7-9 and J usage is TRBJ2-5; TRBD2 aligns across 13 bases. Germline values: CDR1 SEHNR, CDR2 FQNEAQ (reference sequence). The junction had 11 bases not matched to a gene; V was cut back by 5 bases and J by 5 bases. This CDR3 contains 17 residues. In DNA, the CDR3 is TGTGCCAGCAGCCACCCCGGAGGACTAGCGGGAGTGGAGACCCAGTACTTC. Its translation is CASSHPGGLAGVETQYF.

The chain employs TRBV27 and TRBJ1-2, with D unresolved. V was shortened by 2 bases and J by 3 bases, with 7 bases between the two germline ends. This CDR3 is 13 amino acids long. Germline assignment: CDR1 MNHEY and CDR2 SMNVEV (reference sequence). The CDR3 nucleotides are TGTGCCAGCAGTTTAAAGGGAGACTATGGCTACACCTTC. Translating gives CASSLKGDYGYTF.

The chain has TRBV6-1 and TRBJ1-6; a possible D gene is TRBD1 (6 bases). Germline V lookup: CDR1 MNHNS, CDR2 SASEGT. The V end was cut by 4 bases, the J end by 9 bases, with 13 bases between. The CDR3 is 14 amino acids. This CDR3 reads CASSGGEGGSPLHF. The CDR3 nucleotides read TGTGCCAGCAGTGGCGGGGAGGGGGGTTCACCCCTCCACTTT.

The genes are TRBV9 and TRBJ1-3, with 7 bases that match TRBD1. Germline-derived CDR1 and CDR2 are SGDLS and YYNGEE. The CDR3 length is 15 residues. The J segment lost 3 bases and the V segment lost 1 base, leaving 4 bases of the junction unmatched. The CDR3 bases are TGTGCCAGCAGCGTAAGGACAGGACTTGGAAACACCATATATTTT. Amino acids: CASSVRTGLGNTIYF.

V gene TRBV7-9 combines with J gene TRBJ1-3, with D perhaps matching TRBD1 (5 bases). Germline CDR1 is SEHNR and CDR2 is FQNEAQ (reference sequence). V lost 5 bases and J 8 bases, leaving 10 bases between the germline ends. This CDR3 contains 12 residues. This CDR3 is CASSRQGYTIYF. The CDR3 nucleotides are TGTGCCAGCAGCCGGCAGGGTTACACCATATATTTT. Full variable domain (rest looked up from reference TRBV7-9 and TRBJ1-3): DTGVSQNPRHKITKRGQNVTFRCDPISEHNRLYWYRQTLGQGPEFLTYFQNEAQLEKSRLLSDRFSAERPKGSFSTLEIQRTEQGDSAMYLCASSRQGYTIYFGEGSWLTVV.

The chain combines TRBV25-1 with TRBJ1-1; D gene unclear. CDR1 is MGHDK and CDR2 is SYGVNS in the germline V gene. V lost 3 bases and J lost 4, with 12 bases in between. This CDR3 has 14 residues. The CDR3 loop is CASSEIYGGTEAFF. CDR3 nucleotides: TGTGCCAGCAGTGAGATTTACGGAGGCACTGAAGCTTTCTTT.

This chain connects TRBV28 to TRBJ1-5; D is undetermined. Trimming shortened V by 6 bases and J by 6 bases, and 6 bases separated the two germline ends. This CDR3 has 11 residues. CDR1 is MDHEN and CDR2 is SYDVKM in the germline V gene. The CDR3 coding sequence is TGTGCCAGCAGCCAAGTTCAGCCCCAGCATTTT. Protein: CASSQVQPQHF.

The chain has TRBV7-3 and TRBJ1-1; TRBD1 might be the D (5 bases). The CDR3 spans 16 residues. Trimming cost V 4 bases and J 0 bases, with 15 bases left between them. Germline V lookup: CDR1 SGHTA, CDR2 FQGTGA. The CDR3 bases are TGTGCCAGCAGCTCGGGACGAGGGGAAATGAACACTGAAGCTTTCTTT. Encoded protein: CASSSGRGEMNTEAFF.

This chain connects TRBV9 to TRBJ2-2; D might be TRBD1 or TRBD2, each matching 5 bases. This CDR3 contains 14 residues. Trimming took off 0 bases at V and 5 bases at J, with 8 bases between the two ends. Germline V lookup: CDR1 SGDLS, CDR2 YYNGEE. The CDR3 region is CASSVEEGTGELFF. CDR3 DNA sequence: TGTGCCAGCAGCGTAGAAGAGGGGACCGGGGAGCTGTTTTTT.

The gene calls are TRBV11-3 and TRBJ1-2, with 9 nucleotides matching TRBD1. Per the germline V gene, CDR1 is SGHNT and CDR2 is YENEEA. V was clipped by 4 bases and J by 6 bases; unmatched bases: 15. The length of the CDR3 is 17 residues. CDR3 bases: TGTGCCAGCAGCTCGAACATAACAGGGGGCGGAAATAATGGCTACACCTTC. Translating it yields CASSSNITGGGNNGYTF.

V gene TRBV6-1 combines with J gene TRBJ2-7; D uncertain. V lost 5 bases and J 5 bases, leaving 10 bases between the germline ends. This CDR3 comprises 12 residues. The germline V gene has CDR1 MNHNS and CDR2 SASEGT. CDR3 bases: TGTGCCAGCAGTTCTTCCCCTGACGAGCAGTACTTC. It codes for CASSSSPDEQYF.

This clone showed up just a few times. This chain joins TRBV27 and TRBJ1-1, with D possibly being TRBD1 (5 bases). Trimming removed 4 bases at V and 2 bases at J, with 14 bases between. Germline lookup yields CDR1 MNHEY and CDR2 SMNVEV (reference sequence). This CDR3 has 15 residues. The CDR3 nucleotides read TGTGCCAGCAGTTACGGGGCAGGGATAAACACTGAAGCTTTCTTT. Its protein is CASSYGAGINTEAFF.

This clone occurred a few times. The chain combines TRBV6-5 with TRBJ1-1; D is ambiguous. V was pared by 6 bases and J by 0 bases, with 11 bases between. The CDR3 totals 14 residues. The germline CDR1 and CDR2 sequences are MNHEY and SVGAGI. The CDR3 region is CASRQNLLNTEAFF. As DNA, the CDR3 is TGTGCCAGCAGACAGAACCTTCTGAACACTGAAGCTTTCTTT.

The V call is TRBV4-2, the J call TRBJ2-7; TRBD2 is a possible D gene (7 bases). V shed 7 bases and J shed 6 bases, with 19 bases lying between them. The CDR3 is made up of 14 amino acids. Germline assignment: CDR1 LGHNA and CDR2 YNFKEQ. The DNA of the CDR3 is TGTGCCAGCAAGGGGGGGCGGGCACGGGGCGAGCAGTACTTC. Encoded protein: CASKGGRARGEQYF.

There are a few counts of this clone. The chain carries TRBV9 and TRBJ2-3, with D perhaps being TRBD1 or TRBD2 (6 bases each). Trimming cost V 0 bases and J 5 bases, with 10 bases left between them. Germline V gene lookup returns CDR1 SGDLS and CDR2 YYNGEE. CDR3 size: 14 residues. CDR3 DNA sequence: TGTGCCAGCAGCGTAGGGGGGGCGCAAGATACGCAGTATTTT. It encodes CASSVGGAQDTQYF.

CDR3 amino acids: CASSLDRQLNTGELFF. CDR3 nucleotide sequence: TGTGCCAGCAGCTTAGATAGACAGCTGAACACCGGGGAGCTGTTTTTT. The V and J genes are TRBV11-3 and TRBJ2-2, with a tentative D call TRBD1 (5 bases). Trimming pared 0 bases from V and 1 base from J, leaving 9 bases between. Germline V lookup: CDR1 SGHNT, CDR2 YENEEA. This CDR3 comprises 16 residues.